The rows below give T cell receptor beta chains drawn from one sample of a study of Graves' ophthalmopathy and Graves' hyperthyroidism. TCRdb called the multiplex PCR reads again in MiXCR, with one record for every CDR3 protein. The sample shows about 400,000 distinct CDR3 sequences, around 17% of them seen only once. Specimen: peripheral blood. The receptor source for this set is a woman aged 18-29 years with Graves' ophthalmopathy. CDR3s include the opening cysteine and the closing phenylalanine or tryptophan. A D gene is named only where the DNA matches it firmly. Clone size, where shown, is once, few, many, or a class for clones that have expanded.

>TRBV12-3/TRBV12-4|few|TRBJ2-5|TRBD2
TGTGCCAGCACCTTGACTAGCGGGACGAAGACCCAGTACTTC
CASTLTSGTKTQYF
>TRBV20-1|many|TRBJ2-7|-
TGCAGTGCTAGAACGGGAAGCGGAAACTACGAGCAGTACTTC
CSARTGSGNYEQYF
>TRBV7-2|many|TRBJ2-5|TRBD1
TGTGCCAGCAGCGTCGGACAGGGCCTTATAGAGACCCAGTACTTC
CASSVGQGLIETQYF
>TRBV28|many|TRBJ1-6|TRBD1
TGTGCCAGCAGTTCAGGACAGGGGGCGGCTAATTCACCCCTCCACTTT
CASSSGQGAANSPLHF
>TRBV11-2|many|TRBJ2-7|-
TGTGCCAGCAGCTTAGATCGATGGTTTCAGAGCTCCTACGAGCAGTACTTC
CASSLDRWFQSSYEQYF
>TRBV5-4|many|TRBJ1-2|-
TGTGCCAGCAGCTTACTCTTCCCCCCAGGGCCCACCTTC
CASSLLFPPGPTF
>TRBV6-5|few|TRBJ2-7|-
TGTGCCAGCAGTTACTTTCCAGGGTCGGACGAGCAGTACTTC
CASSYFPGSDEQYF
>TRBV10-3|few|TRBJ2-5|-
TGTGCCATCAGTGGGGCAAAGGGCGAGACCCAGTACTTC
CAISGAKGETQYF
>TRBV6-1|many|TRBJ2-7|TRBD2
TGTGCCAGCAAGACCCGGGGGGGAGTGGTAAGCTACGAGCAGTACTTC
CASKTRGGVVSYEQYF
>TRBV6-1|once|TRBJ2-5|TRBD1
TGTGCCAGCAGTCTGGGGGGGACAGGGGGCGCGGGTCGGGAGACCCAGTACTTC
CASSLGGTGGAGRETQYF
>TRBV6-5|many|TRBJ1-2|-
TGTGCCAGCAGCCCGAAGAACTATGGCTACACCTTC
CASSPKNYGYTF
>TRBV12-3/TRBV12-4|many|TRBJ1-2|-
TGTGCCAGCAGTTTATTGACGGGATCCGGGGGCTACACCTTC
CASSLLTGSGGYTF
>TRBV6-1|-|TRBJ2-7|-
TGTGCCAGCAGTGGGGACTTTCCTTCTCCTGGCGAGCAGTACTTC
CASSGDFPSPGEQYF
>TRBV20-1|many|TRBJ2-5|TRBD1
TGCAGTGCTAGAGTTTTGTTGGAACAGGGGCCTCAAGAGACCCAGTACTTC
CSARVLLEQGPQETQYF
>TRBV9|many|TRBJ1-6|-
TGTGCCAGCAGCTCCTGGAGCTCCTATAATTCACCCCTCCACTTT
CASSSWSSYNSPLHF
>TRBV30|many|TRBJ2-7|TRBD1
TGTGCCTGGAGTCCTGGACAGGGAGGCAACGAGCAGTACTTC
CAWSPGQGGNEQYF
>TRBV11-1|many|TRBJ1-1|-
TGTGCCAGCAGCTCACGTCTGGGCAGGCCAATGAACACTGAAGCTTTCTTT
CASSSRLGRPMNTEAFF
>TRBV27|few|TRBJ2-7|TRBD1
TGTGCCAGCAGTTTCTTCCCGACAGGGGCCTACGAGCAGTACTTC
CASSFFPTGAYEQYF
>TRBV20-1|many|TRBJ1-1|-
TGCAGTGCTAGGGATAGATACACTGAAGCTTTCTTT
CSARDRYTEAFF
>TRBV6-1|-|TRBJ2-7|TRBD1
TGTGCCAGCGGGCCAGGGGGCGGCTACGAGCAGTACTTC
CASGPGGGYEQYF
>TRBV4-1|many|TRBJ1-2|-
TGCGCCAGCAGCCAAGAATCACGGGGGACGGCTAACGGCTACACCTTC
CASSQESRGTANGYTF
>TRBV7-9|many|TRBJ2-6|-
TGTGCCAGCAGTCCAGGGGGGGACTTGGGGGCCAACGTCCTGACTTTC
CASSPGGDLGANVLTF
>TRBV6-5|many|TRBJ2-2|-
TGTGCCAGCAGGGGTTGGTGGCTGAACACCGGGGAGCTGTTTTTT
CASRGWWLNTGELFF
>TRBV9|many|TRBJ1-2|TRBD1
TGTGCCAGCACCACAGGGGCTCGAGGCTACACCTTC
CASTTGARGYTF
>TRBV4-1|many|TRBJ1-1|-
TGCGCCAGCAGCCAGCCCGGGACCCCGTTAAAGACTGAAGCTTTCTTT
CASSQPGTPLKTEAFF
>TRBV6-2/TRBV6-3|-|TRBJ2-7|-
TGTGCCAGCAGCTACGATGACAACGAGCAGTACTTC
CASSYDDNEQYF
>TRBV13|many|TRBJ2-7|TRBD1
TGTGCCAGCAGCGCAAGCAGACAGGGGTCTCATTCCTACGAGCAGTACTTC
CASSASRQGSHSYEQYF
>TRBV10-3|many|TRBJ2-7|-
TGTGCCATCAGTGAGTCGGCGGCCTCAAACGAGCAGTACTTC
CAISESAASNEQYF
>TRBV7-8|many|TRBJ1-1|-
TGTGCCAGCAGCTTAGCGCGATCTTGGGCCATGAACACTGAAGCTTTCTTT
CASSLARSWAMNTEAFF
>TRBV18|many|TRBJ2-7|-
TGTGCCAGCTCACCATTCCCATTCCGACGGAACTACGAGCAGTACTTC
CASSPFPFRRNYEQYF
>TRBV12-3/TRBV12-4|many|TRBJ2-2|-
TGTGCCAGCAGTTTAGCTCAGATAGTAAACACCGGGGAGCTGTTTTTT
CASSLAQIVNTGELFF
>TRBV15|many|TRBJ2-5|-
TGTGCCACCAGCAGAGGCAAGGAGACCCAGTACTTC
CATSRGKETQYF
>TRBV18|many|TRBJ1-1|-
TGTGCCAGCTCACCCCTGAAGGGGGGGGCCCTCACTGAAGCTTTCTTT
CASSPLKGGALTEAFF
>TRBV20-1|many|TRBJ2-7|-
TGCAGTGCACACTTCCAGTTACCCTCAAGTGGTGAGCAGTACTTC
CSAHFQLPSSGEQYF
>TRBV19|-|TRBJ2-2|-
TGTGCCAGTAGTTGGAGGGGGCCAACCGGGGAGCTGTTTTTT
CASSWRGPTGELFF
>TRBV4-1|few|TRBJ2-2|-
TGCGCCAGCAGCCAATCACGACAGCTCACCGGGGAGCTGTTTTTT
CASSQSRQLTGELFF
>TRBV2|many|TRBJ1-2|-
TGTGCCAGCACCGAGGGGACATACCGCGACTATGGCTACACCTTC
CASTEGTYRDYGYTF
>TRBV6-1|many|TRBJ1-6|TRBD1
TGTGCCAGCAGAGTTTGGGACAGGGGCCGCTCACCCCTCCACTTT
CASRVWDRGRSPLHF
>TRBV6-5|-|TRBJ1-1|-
TGCGCCAACAAGGGCACTGAAGCTTTCTTT
CANKGTEAFF
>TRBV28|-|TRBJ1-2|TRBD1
TGTGCCAGCAGTTTCGTTTCGGGCGGCCTCAGGGGGCGTATTGGCTACACCTTC
CASSFVSGGLRGRIGYTF
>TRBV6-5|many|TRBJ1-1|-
TGTGCCAGCAGTTACTCACGGGGCGTGGGCACTGAAGCTTTCTTT
CASSYSRGVGTEAFF
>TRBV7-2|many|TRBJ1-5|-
TGTGCCAGCAGCTTAGCTTCCCCTGAGCCCCAGCATTTT
CASSLASPEPQHF
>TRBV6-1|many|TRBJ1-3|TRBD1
TGTGCCAGCAGCGAAACTACAGGGGGATCAGGAAACACCATATATTTT
CASSETTGGSGNTIYF
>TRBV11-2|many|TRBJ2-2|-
TGTGCCAGCAGCCTCCCCCGCGGGCTGTTTTTT
CASSLPRGLFF
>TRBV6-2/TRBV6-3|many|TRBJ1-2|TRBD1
TGTGCCAGCACCGAACAGGGGGCCGAAGGCTACACCTTC
CASTEQGAEGYTF
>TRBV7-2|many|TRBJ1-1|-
TGTGCCAGCAGCTTATCGACAAGGACGGGAGCTTTCTTT
CASSLSTRTGAFF
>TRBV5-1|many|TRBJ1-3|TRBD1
TGCGCCAGCAGTTCATCCGGGACAGGGTTCTCTGGAAACACCATATATTTT
CASSSSGTGFSGNTIYF
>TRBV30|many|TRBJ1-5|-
TGTGCCTGGAGTTATCAGCCCCAGCATTTT
CAWSYQPQHF
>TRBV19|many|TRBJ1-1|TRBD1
TGTGCCAGTAGACGACAGGGTGATCAGACTGAAGCTTTCTTT
CASRRQGDQTEAFF
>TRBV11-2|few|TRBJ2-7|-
TGTGCCAGCAGCTTCGGGGGGCCCGCCTACGAGCAGTACTTC
CASSFGGPAYEQYF
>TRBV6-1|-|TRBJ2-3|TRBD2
TGTGCCAGCAGAAACAGCGGGGCTAGCACAGATACGCAGTATTTT
CASRNSGASTDTQYF